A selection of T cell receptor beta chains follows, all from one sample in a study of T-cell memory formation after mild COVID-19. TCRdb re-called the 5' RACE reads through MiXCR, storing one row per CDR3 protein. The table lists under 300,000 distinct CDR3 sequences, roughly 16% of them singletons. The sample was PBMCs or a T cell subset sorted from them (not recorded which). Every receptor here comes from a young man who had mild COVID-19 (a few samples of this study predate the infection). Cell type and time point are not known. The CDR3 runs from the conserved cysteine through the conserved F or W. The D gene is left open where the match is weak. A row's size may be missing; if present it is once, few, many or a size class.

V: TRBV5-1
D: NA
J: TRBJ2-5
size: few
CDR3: CATSPSVGETQYF
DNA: TGCGCCACCTCACCTAGCGTCGGGGAGACCCAGTACTTC

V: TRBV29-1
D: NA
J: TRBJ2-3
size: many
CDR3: CSVDYSYTDTQYF
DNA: TGCAGCGTTGACTACAGCTACACAGATACGCAGTATTTT

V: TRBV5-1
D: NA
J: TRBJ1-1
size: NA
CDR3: CASSLTTASNTEAFF
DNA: TGCGCCAGCAGCTTGACTACAGCCTCGAACACTGAAGCTTTCTTT

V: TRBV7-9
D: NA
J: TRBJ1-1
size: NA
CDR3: CASSLYVGSSAFF
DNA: TGTGCCAGCAGCTTATACGTGGGTTCAAGCGCTTTCTTT

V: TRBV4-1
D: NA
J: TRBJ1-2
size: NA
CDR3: CASSQEVPVADIYGYTF
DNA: TGCGCCAGCAGCCAAGAGGTCCCCGTGGCCGACATCTATGGCTACACCTTC

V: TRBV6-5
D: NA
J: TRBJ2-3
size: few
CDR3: CASARTLADTQYF
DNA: TGTGCCAGCGCCCGGACACTTGCAGATACGCAGTATTTT

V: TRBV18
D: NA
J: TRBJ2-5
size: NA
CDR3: CASSPELALRETQYF
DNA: TGTGCCAGCTCACCAGAACTAGCCCTCCGGGAGACCCAGTACTTC

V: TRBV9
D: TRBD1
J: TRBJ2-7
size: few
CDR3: CASSVATGDEQYF
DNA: TGTGCCAGCAGCGTAGCTACAGGGGACGAGCAGTACTTC

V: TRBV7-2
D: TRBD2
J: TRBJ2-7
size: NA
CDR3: CASSLSGGHSYEQYF
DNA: TGTGCCAGCAGCCTGAGCGGGGGACACTCCTACGAGCAGTACTTC

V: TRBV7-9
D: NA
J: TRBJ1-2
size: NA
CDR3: CASRSDKTGITNYGYTF
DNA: TGTGCCAGCAGATCTGACAAAACAGGGATAACTAACTATGGCTACACCTTC

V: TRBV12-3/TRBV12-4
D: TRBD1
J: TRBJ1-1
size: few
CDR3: CASSASDRVEAFF
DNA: TGTGCCAGCAGTGCCTCCGACAGGGTTGAAGCTTTCTTT

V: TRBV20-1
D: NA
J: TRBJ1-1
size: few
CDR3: CSAWTFPKAEAFF
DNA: TGCAGTGCCTGGACATTCCCGAAGGCTGAAGCTTTCTTT

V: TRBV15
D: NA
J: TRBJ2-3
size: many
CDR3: CATSRNGDTQYF
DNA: TGTGCCACCAGCAGGAACGGGGATACGCAGTATTTT

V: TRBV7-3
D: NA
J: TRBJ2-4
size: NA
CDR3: CASSEGVSKNIQYF
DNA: TGTGCCAGCAGTGAGGGAGTGTCCAAAAACATTCAGTACTTC

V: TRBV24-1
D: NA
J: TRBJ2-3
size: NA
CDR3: CATSDYPPPLTQYF
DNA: TGTGCCACCAGTGATTACCCTCCTCCCTTAACGCAGTATTTT

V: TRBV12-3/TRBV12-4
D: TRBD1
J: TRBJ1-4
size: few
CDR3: CASSIQGSVEKLFF
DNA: TGTGCCAGCAGTATACAGGGGTCGGTCGAAAAACTGTTTTTT

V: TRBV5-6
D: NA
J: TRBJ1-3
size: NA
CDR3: CASSTTDRNTIYF
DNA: TGTGCCAGCAGCACAACAGACAGGAACACCATATATTTT

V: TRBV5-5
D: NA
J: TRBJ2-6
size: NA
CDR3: CASSLTRFSGANVLTF
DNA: TGTGCCAGCAGCTTGACTAGGTTTTCTGGGGCCAACGTCCTGACTTTC

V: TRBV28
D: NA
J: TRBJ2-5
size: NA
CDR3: CASSGTPLQPSETQYF
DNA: TGTGCCAGCAGTGGGACCCCGCTACAGCCGTCCGAGACCCAGTACTTC

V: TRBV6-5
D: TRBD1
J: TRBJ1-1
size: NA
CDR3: CASSYSYTGGTTEAFF
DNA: TGTGCCAGCAGTTACTCTTATACAGGGGGGACCACTGAAGCTTTCTTT

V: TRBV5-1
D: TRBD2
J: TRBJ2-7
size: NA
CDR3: CASSNGGGKPYEQYF
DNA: TGCGCCAGCAGCAACGGGGGGGGAAAACCCTACGAGCAGTACTTC

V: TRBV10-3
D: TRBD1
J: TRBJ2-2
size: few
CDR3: CAISRDRNTGELFF
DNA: TGTGCCATCAGCCGGGACAGAAACACCGGGGAGCTGTTTTTT

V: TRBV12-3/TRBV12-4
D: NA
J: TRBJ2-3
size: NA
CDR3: CASRGRANTDTQYF
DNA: TGTGCCAGCAGGGGCAGGGCAAACACAGATACGCAGTATTTT

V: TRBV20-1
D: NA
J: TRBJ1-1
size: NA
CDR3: CSARDLGPEAFF
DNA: TGCAGTGCTAGAGATTTAGGGCCTGAAGCTTTCTTT

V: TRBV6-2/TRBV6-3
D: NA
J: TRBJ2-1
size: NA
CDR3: CASSPRTHVSYNEQFF
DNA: TGTGCCAGCAGCCCCCGGACCCATGTCTCCTACAATGAGCAGTTCTTC

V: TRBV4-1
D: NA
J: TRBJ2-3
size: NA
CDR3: CASSQEWETGPITDTQYF
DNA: TGCGCCAGCAGCCAAGAATGGGAAACAGGACCTATCACAGATACGCAGTATTTT

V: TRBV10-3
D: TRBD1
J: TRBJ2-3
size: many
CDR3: CATLGQAADTQYF
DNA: TGTGCCACCTTGGGACAGGCGGCGGATACGCAGTATTTT

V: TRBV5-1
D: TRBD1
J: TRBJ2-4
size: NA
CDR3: CASSQGAGSKNIQYF
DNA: TGCGCCAGCAGCCAGGGGGCCGGCTCCAAAAACATTCAGTACTTC

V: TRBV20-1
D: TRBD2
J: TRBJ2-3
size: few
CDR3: CSVLAGGRDTQYF
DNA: TGCAGTGTTCTAGCGGGGGGGAGAGATACGCAGTATTTT

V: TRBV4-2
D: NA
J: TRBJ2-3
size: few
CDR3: CASSQGLKETDTQYF
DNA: TGTGCCAGCAGCCAGGGACTGAAGGAGACAGATACGCAGTATTTT

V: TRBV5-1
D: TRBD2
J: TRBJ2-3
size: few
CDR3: CASSLISGGVPSTDTQYF
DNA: TGCGCCAGCAGCTTGATTAGCGGGGGCGTACCGAGCACAGATACGCAGTATTTT

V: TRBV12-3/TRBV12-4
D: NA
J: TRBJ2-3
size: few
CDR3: CASSFGGFTDTQYF
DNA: TGTGCCAGCAGTTTCGGTGGGTTCACAGATACGCAGTATTTT

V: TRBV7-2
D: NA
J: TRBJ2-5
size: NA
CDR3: CASGYGQETQYF
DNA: TGTGCCAGTGGATACGGCCAAGAGACCCAGTACTTC

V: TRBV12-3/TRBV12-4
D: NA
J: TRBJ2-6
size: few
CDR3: CASSLVKSGANVLTF
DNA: TGTGCCAGCAGTTTAGTTAAATCTGGGGCCAACGTCCTGACTTTC

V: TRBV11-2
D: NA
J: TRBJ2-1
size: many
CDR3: CASSFHTLSRNEQFF
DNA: TGTGCCAGCAGCTTTCACACCCTCTCACGAAATGAGCAGTTCTTC

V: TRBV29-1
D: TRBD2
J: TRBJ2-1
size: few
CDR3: CSEIAGGLYNEQFF
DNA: TGCAGCGAAATAGCGGGGGGGCTATACAATGAGCAGTTCTTC

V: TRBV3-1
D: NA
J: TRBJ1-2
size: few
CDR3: CASSHTGTLYGGYTF
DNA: TGTGCCAGCAGCCATACCGGGACCCTGTACGGTGGCTACACCTTC

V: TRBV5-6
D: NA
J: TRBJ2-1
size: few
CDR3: CASSLDRQPSYNEQFF
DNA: TGTGCCAGCAGCTTGGACCGACAGCCCTCCTACAATGAGCAGTTCTTC

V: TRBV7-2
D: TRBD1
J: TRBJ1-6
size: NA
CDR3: CASRTGGFTYNSPLHF
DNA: TGTGCCAGCAGGACAGGGGGCTTTACCTATAATTCACCCCTCCACTTT

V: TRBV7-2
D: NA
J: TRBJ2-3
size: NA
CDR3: CASSWGGLVTDTQYF
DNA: TGTGCCAGCAGCTGGGGCGGTCTCGTCACAGATACGCAGTATTTT

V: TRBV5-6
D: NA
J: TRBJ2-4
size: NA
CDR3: CASSFPSLGAKNIQYF
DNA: TGTGCCAGCAGCTTTCCCAGCCTCGGAGCCAAAAACATTCAGTACTTC

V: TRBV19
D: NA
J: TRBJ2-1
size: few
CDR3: CASSTSRGEQFF
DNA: TGTGCCAGTAGTACGTCCCGTGGTGAGCAGTTCTTC

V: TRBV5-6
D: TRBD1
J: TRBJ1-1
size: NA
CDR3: CASSRGDRGAIGAFF
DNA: TGTGCCAGCAGCCGCGGGGACAGGGGCGCCATAGGAGCTTTCTTT

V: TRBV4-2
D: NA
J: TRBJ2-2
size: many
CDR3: CASSQAGNTNTGELFF
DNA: TGTGCCAGCAGCCAAGCGGGGAACACGAACACCGGGGAGCTGTTTTTT

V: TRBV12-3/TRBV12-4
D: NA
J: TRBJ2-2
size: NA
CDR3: CASSLRQGPGELFF
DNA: TGTGCCAGCAGTTTACGGCAGGGGCCCGGGGAGCTGTTTTTT

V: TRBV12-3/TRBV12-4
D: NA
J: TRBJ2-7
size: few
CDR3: CASGVGAVYEQYF
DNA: TGTGCCAGCGGTGTGGGGGCAGTGTACGAGCAGTACTTC

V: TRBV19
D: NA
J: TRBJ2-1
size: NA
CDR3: CASKAGSSYNEQFF
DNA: TGTGCCAGCAAAGCAGGAAGCTCCTACAATGAGCAGTTCTTC

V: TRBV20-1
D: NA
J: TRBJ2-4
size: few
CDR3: CSAAGVSGPKNIQYF
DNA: TGCAGTGCAGCCGGAGTTAGCGGTCCCAAAAACATTCAGTACTTC

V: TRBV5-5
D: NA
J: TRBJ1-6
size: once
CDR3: CASSLSSPLHF
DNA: TGTGCCAGCAGCTTGTCCTCACCCCTCCACTTT

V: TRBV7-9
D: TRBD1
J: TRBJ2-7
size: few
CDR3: CASSRGTVYEQYF
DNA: TGTGCCAGCAGCAGGGGGACAGTTTACGAGCAGTACTTC

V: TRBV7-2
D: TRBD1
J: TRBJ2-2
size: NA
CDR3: CASTLGQLLTGELFF
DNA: TGTGCCAGCACCCTGGGACAGCTCCTAACCGGGGAGCTGTTTTTT

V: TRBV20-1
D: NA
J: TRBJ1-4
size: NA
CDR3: CSALSSGPVATNEKLFF
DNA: TGCAGTGCTCTTTCATCGGGCCCGGTAGCGACTAATGAAAAACTGTTTTTT

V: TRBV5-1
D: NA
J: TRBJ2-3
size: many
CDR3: CASSFNLGWGDTQYF
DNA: TGCGCCAGCAGCTTCAATTTGGGATGGGGAGATACGCAGTATTTT

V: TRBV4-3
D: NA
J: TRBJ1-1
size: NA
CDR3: CASSPPKGVDTEAFF
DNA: TGCGCCAGCAGCCCACCAAAGGGGGTGGACACTGAAGCTTTCTTT

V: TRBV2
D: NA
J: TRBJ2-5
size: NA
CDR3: CASSELTVQETQYF
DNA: TGTGCCAGCAGTGAGTTGACGGTTCAAGAGACCCAGTACTTC

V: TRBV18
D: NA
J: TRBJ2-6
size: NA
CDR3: CASSPLKGSGANVLTF
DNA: TGTGCCAGCTCACCACTTAAGGGGTCCGGGGCCAACGTCCTGACTTTC

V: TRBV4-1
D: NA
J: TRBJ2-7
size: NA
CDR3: CASSQPPGDEQYF
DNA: TGCGCCAGCAGCCAACCTCCGGGGGACGAGCAGTACTTC

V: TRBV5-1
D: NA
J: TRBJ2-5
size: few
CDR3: CASSPDPSSETQYF
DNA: TGCGCCAGCAGCCCGGACCCGAGTAGCGAGACCCAGTACTTC

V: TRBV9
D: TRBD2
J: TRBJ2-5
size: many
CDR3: CASSVGSSGGRQETQYF
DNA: TGTGCCAGCAGCGTAGGGTCTAGCGGGGGGCGCCAAGAGACCCAGTACTTC

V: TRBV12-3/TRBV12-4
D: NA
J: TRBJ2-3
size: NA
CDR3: CASSFRPEGDTQYF
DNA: TGTGCCAGCAGTTTCCGACCAGAGGGAGATACGCAGTATTTT